This T cell receptor (beta chain) was sequenced for a study of control samples from healthy donors and cancer patients. The data were produced by immunoSEQ multiplex PCR, yet TCRdb's version contains in-frame clones alone and is incomplete. This table holds over 100,000 clones, just over 90% found once. Input material: blood. This TCR came from a woman between 18 and 29 years old in good health.

The CDR3 region has the DNA TGTGCCAGCAGCTTGAGACTAATGAACACTGAAGCTTTCTTT. Protein sequence: CASSLRLMNTEAFF. The V and J genes are TRBV5-5 and TRBJ1-1; D gene unclear. CDR3 length: 14 amino acids. V lost 1 base and J 0 bases, leaving 7 bases between the germline ends. Germline lookup yields CDR1 SGHKS and CDR2 YYEKEE (reference sequence).